This passage covers 7 T cell receptor beta chains from one sample sequenced in a study of OX40 agonist ivuxolimab in advanced cancers. Measured with immunoSEQ multiplex PCR; TCRdb has only the in-frame clones, and not every one. The data contain about 58,000 clones, around four fifths of them singletons. This specimen consisted of CD4+ or CD8+ T cells sorted from blood, obtained in a trial of the OX40 agonist ivuxolimab. All receptors derive from an adult with an advanced solid tumor such as melanoma, head and neck, liver or kidney cancer.

The chain combines TRBV10-3 with TRBJ1-2; 8 positions agree with TRBD1. The CDR3 spans 14 residues. In germline, CDR1 is ENHRY, CDR2 SYGVKD. V shed 6 bases, J shed 3 bases, and the junction held 6 bases outside the gene matches. The CDR3: CAISARGQDYGYTF. CDR3 nucleotides: TGTGCCATCAGCGCAAGGGGACAGGACTATGGCTACACCTTC.

This chain uses TRBV19 with TRBJ1-3, with D possibly being TRBD1 (5 bases). Germline CDR1 and CDR2: LNHDA and SQIVND (reference sequence). This CDR3 spans 17 amino acids. The V and J ends lost 5 bases and 0 bases respectively, with 17 bases between them. CDR3 nucleotides: TGTGCCAGTAGTTACCGGGGGACGACAGACTCTGGAAACACCATATATTTT. This gives the protein CASSYRGTTDSGNTIYF.

This clone was observed a handful of times. The V call is TRBV19, the J call TRBJ1-5, with D maybe TRBD1 (5 bases). Per germline, CDR1 LNHDA and CDR2 SQIVND (reference sequence). The CDR3 is 16 residues long. With 2 bases removed from V and 3 bases from J, the gap between germline ends came to 14 bases. CDR3 amino acids: CASSIIAGQPNQPQHF. The CDR3 DNA sequence: TGTGCCAGTAGTATAATCGCAGGGCAGCCCAATCAGCCCCAGCATTTT.

This clone has only one observation. This rearrangement joins TRBV15 to TRBJ2-1; 9 bases agree with TRBD2. The CDR3 runs 17 residues. With V trimmed by 0 bases and J by 8 bases, 11 bases remained unmatched. Looked up from germline, CDR1 is LNHNV and CDR2 is YYDKDF (reference sequence). The DNA for the CDR3 is TGTGCCACCAGCAGAGATCGGGGCAAAGCGGGGGGAGATGAGCAGTTCTTC. Encoded protein: CATSRDRGKAGGDEQFF. Full variable domain (outside the CDR3, taken from reference TRBV15 and TRBJ2-1): DAMVIQNPRYQVTQFGKPVTLSCSQTLNHNVMYWYQQKSSQAPKLLFHYYDKDFNNEADTPDNFQSRRPNTSFCFLDIRSPGLGDTAMYLCATSRDRGKAGGDEQFFGPGTRLTVL.

The rearrangement joins TRBV2 to TRBJ1-1; TRBD1 matches 8 bases. Looked up from germline, CDR1 is SNHLY and CDR2 is FYNNEI. The CDR3 has 14 amino acids. V shed 5 bases, J shed 3 bases, and the junction held 5 bases outside the gene matches. The CDR3 protein is CASSRQGRHTEAFF. DNA of the CDR3: TGTGCCAGCAGTCGACAGGGGAGGCACACTGAAGCTTTCTTT.

V is TRBV6-1 and J is TRBJ2-7; possible D gene TRBD1, 6 bases. This CDR3 has 14 amino acids. From germline, CDR1 is MNHNS and CDR2 SASEGT. Trimming took 6 bases from V and 3 from J, leaving 15 bases between them. CDR3: CASRLGQWGYEQYF. The CDR3 region has the DNA TGTGCCAGCAGACTCGGACAGTGGGGCTACGAGCAGTACTTC.

The gene calls are TRBV6-1 and TRBJ2-7; 7 nucleotides agree with TRBD1. Germline-derived CDR1 and CDR2 are MNHNS and SASEGT. After removal of 3 bases from V and 2 bases from J, the junction contained 7 bases not matched to a gene. This CDR3 has 15 residues. Written as DNA, the CDR3 is TGTGCCAGCAGTGAGCCGACAGGGTTCACCTACGAGCAGTACTTC. Protein product: CASSEPTGFTYEQYF.